The rows below give T cell receptor beta chains drawn from one sample of a study of blood T cell repertoires in COVID-19. TCRdb's table, derived via immunoSEQ multiplex PCR, lists solely in-frame clones and lacks some. The data hold roughly 45,000 clones, with approximately 80% observed a single time. The specimen sequenced was peripheral blood. Receptors originate from a woman aged 55-69 years with acute or convalescent COVID-19. CDR3s include the opening cysteine and the closing phenylalanine or tryptophan. A D gene is named only where the DNA matches it firmly. Not all rows give a size; the values are once, few, many and, for expanded clones, a class.

abundance	v_gene	j_gene	d_gene	CDR3aa	CDR3nt
.	TRBV4-1	TRBJ2-7	.	CASSFDSYEQYF	TGCGCCAGCAGCTTCGACAGCTACGAGCAGTACTTC
.	TRBV3-1/TRBV3-2	TRBJ2-5	TRBD2	CASSLGIAGETQYF	TGTGCCAGCAGCCTTGGAATAGCGGGGGAGACCCAGTACTTC
.	TRBV5-6	TRBJ2-7	.	CASSLQGWGAYEQYF	TGTGCCAGCAGCTTGCAGGGATGGGGGGCCTACGAGCAGTACTTC
.	TRBV6-5	TRBJ2-7	TRBD1	CASGGTGGTYEQYF	TGTGCCAGCGGAGGAACAGGGGGGACCTACGAGCAGTACTTC
.	TRBV7-9	TRBJ2-2	.	CASSLWIGGPPGELFF	TGTGCCAGCAGCTTATGGATCGGGGGGCCCCCCGGGGAGCTGTTTTTT
once	TRBV5-6	TRBJ1-2	TRBD1	CASSLQQGENHYGYTF	TGTGCCAGCAGCTTGCAGCAGGGGGAAAACCACTATGGCTACACCTTC
.	TRBV4-3	TRBJ1-6	.	CASSPQRYSGSPLHF	TGCGCCAGCAGCCCTCAAAGGTACAGCGGCTCACCCCTCCACTTT
.	TRBV5-4	TRBJ2-7	.	CASSSAPGDYEQYF	TGTGCCAGCAGCTCCGCTCCAGGGGACTACGAGCAGTACTTC
.	TRBV3-1/TRBV3-2	TRBJ1-2	.	CASSHREDGYTF	TGTGCCAGCAGCCACCGGGAGGATGGCTACACCTTC
.	TRBV15	TRBJ1-4	.	CATSPRGDVANEKLFF	TGTGCCACCAGCCCTCGGGGGGACGTGGCTAATGAAAAACTGTTTTTT
.	TRBV2	TRBJ1-4	.	CASSDGGVYEKLFF	TGTGCCAGCAGTGACGGGGGGGTTTATGAAAAACTGTTTTTT
once	TRBV5-1	TRBJ1-2	TRBD1	CASPGQISYGYTF	TGCGCCAGCCCGGGACAGATTTCCTATGGCTACACCTTC
.	TRBV4-1	TRBJ1-6	.	CASSQSPPPDSGSSYNSPLHF	TGCGCCAGCAGCCAAAGCCCCCCCCCGGACAGTGGAAGCTCCTATAATTCACCCCTCCACTTT
.	TRBV18	TRBJ2-1	.	CASSPGSYNEQFF	TGTGCCAGCTCACCGGGCAGCTACAATGAGCAGTTCTTC
.	TRBV27	TRBJ2-7	TRBD1	CASSLVGTGPYEQYF	TGTGCCAGCAGTTTGGTGGGGACAGGGCCTTACGAGCAGTACTTC
.	TRBV27	TRBJ1-2	.	CASSLHGDYGYTF	TGTGCCAGCAGCCTTCACGGGGACTATGGCTACACCTTC
.	TRBV5-5	TRBJ2-5	.	CASSLPQGGQETQYF	TGTGCCAGCAGCTTACCCCAGGGGGGACAAGAGACCCAGTACTTC
.	TRBV3-1/TRBV3-2	TRBJ2-3	TRBD2	CASSQRGLAGDPTQYF	TGTGCCAGCAGCCAAAGGGGACTAGCGGGGGACCCTACGCAGTATTTT
.	TRBV2	TRBJ2-6	.	CARATEGDSGANVLTF	TGTGCCAGAGCGACTGAGGGTGACTCTGGGGCCAACGTCCTGACTTTC
.	TRBV3-1/TRBV3-2	TRBJ1-5	.	CASSGDRRNQPQHF	TGTGCCAGCAGCGGCGACAGACGCAATCAGCCCCAGCATTTT
once	TRBV5-1	TRBJ1-1	.	CASSLDGAGTEAFF	TGCGCCAGCAGCTTGGACGGGGCGGGGACTGAAGCTTTCTTT
few	TRBV4-3	TRBJ1-1	.	CASSQEPGLGTEAFF	TGCGCCAGCAGCCAAGAACCAGGTCTGGGCACTGAAGCTTTCTTT
.	TRBV2	TRBJ2-3	.	CASSVTVAGQGLTDTQYF	TGTGCCAGCAGTGTAACGGTGGCTGGGCAGGGGCTCACAGATACGCAGTATTTT
.	TRBV5-4	TRBJ2-5	.	CASSLIGGKETQYF	TGTGCCAGCAGCTTGATTGGGGGGAAAGAGACCCAGTACTTC
.	TRBV6-4	TRBJ2-1	TRBD1	CASSAFGTGSNEQFF	TGTGCCAGCAGTGCCTTCGGGACAGGGAGCAATGAGCAGTTCTTC
few	TRBV5-1	TRBJ1-2	.	CASRETEANYGYTF	TGCGCCAGCAGGGAGACAGAGGCTAACTATGGCTACACCTTC
.	TRBV5-6	TRBJ2-7	.	CASSWTVTYEQYF	TGTGCCAGCAGTTGGACAGTAACCTACGAGCAGTACTTC
.	TRBV2	TRBJ1-4	TRBD1	CASLPGTGGEKLFF	TGTGCCAGCCTTCCCGGGACAGGGGGAGAAAAACTGTTTTTT
.	TRBV13	TRBJ2-5	TRBD2	CASSPTPWTSGPTEETQYF	TGTGCCAGCAGCCCTACCCCCTGGACTAGCGGGCCGACCGAAGAGACCCAGTACTTC
.	TRBV18	TRBJ1-3	.	CASSRNRGENTIYF	TGTGCCAGCTCACGAAACCGCGGGGAAAACACCATATATTTT
.	TRBV14	TRBJ2-1	TRBD2	CASSPGLAYNEQFF	TGTGCCAGCAGCCCGGGACTAGCTTACAATGAGCAGTTCTTC
few	TRBV9	TRBJ1-3	.	CASSVGPLGRSSGNTIYF	TGTGCCAGCAGCGTAGGCCCCCTCGGAAGGAGCTCTGGAAACACCATATATTTT
few	TRBV6-1	TRBJ1-2	.	CASSEAGQRQSYTF	TGTGCCAGCAGTGAAGCGGGACAAAGGCAGAGCTACACCTTC
.	TRBV18	TRBJ1-2	.	CASSPIPGSRTFANYGYTF	TGTGCCAGCTCACCAATCCCAGGGTCCCGTACCTTTGCTAACTATGGCTACACCTTC
.	TRBV7-9	TRBJ1-3	TRBD1	CASSPTGGGNTIYF	TGTGCCAGCAGCCCGACAGGGGGAGGAAACACCATATATTTT
.	TRBV3-1/TRBV3-2	TRBJ2-7	.	CASSRGHAYEQYF	TGTGCCAGCAGTAGGGGACACGCCTACGAGCAGTACTTC
.	TRBV7-2	TRBJ2-7	TRBD2	CASNLGLAGGEQYF	TGTGCCAGCAACCTGGGACTAGCGGGGGGCGAGCAGTACTTC
.	TRBV30	TRBJ1-6	TRBD1	CAWKTRTGNNSPLHF	TGTGCCTGGAAAACCCGGACAGGAAATAATTCACCCCTCCACTTT
few	TRBV9	TRBJ1-2	.	CASSPGRLNYGYTF	TGTGCCAGCAGCCCCGGGAGGCTTAACTATGGCTACACCTTC
few	TRBV12-3/TRBV12-4	TRBJ2-7	TRBD1	CASSPDRVYEQYF	TGTGCCAGCAGCCCCGACAGGGTGTACGAGCAGTACTTC
.	TRBV30	TRBJ1-2	TRBD1	CAWSAGTGFGYTF	TGTGCCTGGAGCGCCGGGACAGGGTTTGGCTACACCTTC
.	TRBV29-1	TRBJ1-1	.	CSVKPGHRALNTEAFF	TGCAGCGTTAAGCCTGGACATCGGGCATTGAACACTGAAGCTTTCTTT
.	TRBV18	TRBJ1-2	.	CASSTDRSYGYTF	TGTGCCAGCTCTACAGACAGAAGCTATGGCTACACCTTC